A selection of T cell receptor beta chains follows, all from one sample in a study of blood T cell repertoires in COVID-19. Assay used: immunoSEQ multiplex PCR; TCRdb lists only in-frame clones, some missing. The profile shows around 260,000 clones, approximately 89% of them singletons. Material for sequencing was peripheral blood. The source of these receptors is a woman younger than 45 with COVID-19, enrolled during active disease. CDR3s include the opening cysteine and the closing phenylalanine or tryptophan. Each record gives: V gene, D gene, J gene, clone size, CDR3 length, CDR3 protein. The D gene is left open where the match is weak. Only some rows state a clone size, as once, few, many or a class for expanded clones.

TRBV3-1/TRBV3-2	TRBD1	TRBJ1-4	NA	15	CASSYKQGANEKLFF
TRBV7-9	NA	TRBJ2-7	NA	15	CASSLAAGFIYEQYF
TRBV29-1	TRBD2	TRBJ2-7	NA	14	CSVEEREGQYEQYF
TRBV7-6	TRBD2	TRBJ2-7	NA	16	CASSGTSGPSSYEQYF
TRBV18	NA	TRBJ1-1	NA	13	CASSPTTNTEAFF
TRBV18	NA	TRBJ2-2	NA	14	CASSLHLNTGELFF
TRBV7-2	TRBD2	TRBJ2-3	NA	16	CASSDGTSFRTDTQYF
TRBV9	NA	TRBJ2-7	NA	13	CASSGLVAGEQYF
TRBV29-1	NA	TRBJ2-1	NA	13	CSVVWRVQGEQFF
TRBV12-3/TRBV12-4	TRBD1	TRBJ1-2	NA	13	CASSDRGNYGYTF
TRBV29-1	TRBD1	TRBJ2-7	many	14	CSVVPPGQGYEQYF
TRBV6-4	NA	TRBJ2-3	NA	15	CASSDGGASTDTQYF
TRBV9	NA	TRBJ1-1	NA	14	CASSRTALGTEAFF
TRBV28	NA	TRBJ1-5	once	16	CASSLSGDYSNQPQHF
TRBV10-1	NA	TRBJ2-3	NA	15	CASSDWGRDTDTQYF
TRBV28	NA	TRBJ1-4	NA	14	CASKKGFTNEKLFF
TRBV27	NA	TRBJ1-5	NA	14	CASSLSGGNQPQHF
TRBV29-1	TRBD1	TRBJ2-7	NA	13	CSVDVQGAIEQYF
TRBV28	TRBD1	TRBJ1-2	NA	14	CASSRGQWNYGYTF
TRBV12-3/TRBV12-4	NA	TRBJ1-4	NA	13	CASSRGGYEKLFF
TRBV27	TRBD1	TRBJ1-1	NA	14	CASSFTGVNTEAFF
TRBV19	NA	TRBJ1-5	NA	15	CASSTPTRRDQPQHF
TRBV27	TRBD2	TRBJ2-1	NA	15	CASRVAGYNYNEQFF
TRBV21-1	NA	TRBJ2-7	NA	16	CASSKTSASGVYEQYF
TRBV27	TRBD2	TRBJ2-7	NA	18	CASSLKAGQRGTPYEQYF
TRBV7-3	NA	TRBJ2-2	NA	16	CASSSLGDPNTGELFF
TRBV6-6	TRBD1	TRBJ1-4	few	15	CASSAPGQGFEKLFF
TRBV11-2	TRBD1	TRBJ2-1	once	15	CASSPGQGVYNEQFF
TRBV5-1	TRBD2	TRBJ2-3	once	17	CASSSGGLAGGRDTQYF
TRBV12-3/TRBV12-4	NA	TRBJ1-2	NA	12	CASSLGGAGYTF
TRBV29-1	TRBD2	TRBJ2-1	NA	15	CSVEAGGTSNNEQFF
TRBV3-1/TRBV3-2	NA	TRBJ2-7	NA	15	CASSHPPGGGYEQYF
TRBV6-5	TRBD2	TRBJ2-5	NA	12	CASSRGEETQYF
TRBV18	NA	TRBJ1-5	NA	14	CASSPSGESQPQHF
TRBV4-1	TRBD1	TRBJ1-5	NA	17	CASSQGRGQGKDQPQHF
TRBV7-9	NA	TRBJ1-1	NA	12	CASKDMNTEAFF
TRBV29-1	NA	TRBJ1-2	NA	13	CSAPQAGATGYTF
TRBV27	NA	TRBJ2-5	NA	15	CASSPLTGTQETQYF
TRBV12-3/TRBV12-4	NA	TRBJ2-7	NA	12	CASSLAPYEQYF
TRBV7-2	NA	TRBJ1-5	NA	15	CASSLEGRQWQPQHF
TRBV16	TRBD1	TRBJ2-7	NA	14	CASSPGTELYEQYF
TRBV3-1/TRBV3-2	TRBD1	TRBJ2-2	NA	13	CASSQTGGGELFF
TRBV29-1	NA	TRBJ1-1	NA	10	CSVQDKEAFF
TRBV10-3	NA	TRBJ2-7	NA	11	CAISDFYEQYF
TRBV5-1	TRBD1	TRBJ1-6	medium-sized	15	CASSSDRATNSPLHF
TRBV30	NA	TRBJ1-2	NA	18	CAWSSAVPTIISFYGYTF
TRBV27	NA	TRBJ2-3	NA	14	CASSIRATVTTQYF
TRBV6-6	TRBD1	TRBJ1-2	NA	15	CASSYLGQGKNGYTF
TRBV19	TRBD1	TRBJ2-5	NA	14	CASSTSDRGETQYF
TRBV28	NA	TRBJ2-7	NA	15	CASSLNPDSSYEQYF
TRBV30	NA	TRBJ1-2	NA	13	CAWETAPNYGYTF
TRBV30	NA	TRBJ1-2	NA	14	CASKSLRGIGGYTF
TRBV14	TRBD2	TRBJ2-3	NA	16	CASSPPWGRAPDTQYF
TRBV5-1	TRBD2	TRBJ2-7	NA	13	CASSLGGGFEQYF
TRBV28	NA	TRBJ2-3	NA	14	CASSMRQGGDTQYF